One sample yielded the 23 T cell receptor beta chains listed below, sequenced in a study of human T cells and chemical hapten exposure. One entry per CDR3 protein results from TCRdb running MiXCR on the RACE reads. In the table there are 95,000 to 150,000 distinct CDR3 sequences, approximately 10% of which are singletons. Time point: patch test 3, about 24 weeks after DPC sensitization. Treatment denoted: therapeutic diphenylcyclopropenone sensitization with weekly scalp DPC. Source: whole blood, taken in connection with sensitization to the hapten diphenylcyclopropenone (DPC). The receptor source for this set is a woman in her 50s with alopecia areata. Some clones in this sample may be carry-over from other donors' samples.

V usage is TRBV13 and J usage is TRBJ2-2, with 7 bases lining up with TRBD1. After removal of 5 bases from V and 4 bases from J, the junction contained 10 bases not matched to a gene. The germline gives CDR1 PRHDT, CDR2 FYEKMQ (reference sequence). The CDR3 runs to 16 residues. The CDR3 region has the DNA TGTGCCAGCAGCAAATACCCGGGACAGAGCACCGGGGAGCTGTTTTTT. This encodes CASSKYPGQSTGELFF.

This clonotype has a handful of counts. The chain employs TRBV9 and TRBJ1-2, with D unclear. The germline CDR1 and CDR2 sequences are SGDLS and YYNGEE. The V end lost 7 bases, the J end lost 6 bases, and 4 bases lay between the germline ends. This CDR3 has 9 residues. The CDR3 DNA follows: TGTGCCAGCGGGGATGGCTACACCTTC. Its translation: CASGDGYTF. The full variable domain, its missing parts supplied by reference TRBV9 and TRBJ1-2, is DSGVTQTPKHLITATGQRVTLRCSPRSGDLSVYWYQQSLDQGLQFLIQYYNGEERAKGNILERFSAQQFPDLHSELNLSSLELGDSALYFCASGDGYTFGSGTRLTVV.

This clonotype was found many times. The V and J genes are TRBV6-1 and TRBJ1-1, with 7 bases fitting TRBD1. The CDR3 consists of 16 residues. The trim removed 6 bases at V and 4 bases at J, leaving 14 bases unmatched. Germline CDR1 is MNHNS and CDR2 is SASEGT. CDR3 nucleotide sequence: TGTGCCAGCAGCCGGCGGGACAGCCTTCGGACCACTGAAGCTTTCTTT. It specifies CASSRRDSLRTTEAFF.

This clonotype was counted many times. The chain has TRBV18 and TRBJ2-3; possibly TRBD1 for D (6 bases). Germline-derived CDR1 and CDR2 are KGHSH and LQKENI. Trimming stripped 4 bases from V and 0 bases from J, with 8 bases between. CDR3 length: 14 amino acids. The DNA of the CDR3 is TGTGCCAGCTCACTGGACAGAAGCACAGATACGCAGTATTTT. Its translation: CASSLDRSTDTQYF.

There are many counts of this clonotype. The V gene is TRBV15, the J gene TRBJ2-3; D not certain. CDR3 size: 14 residues. Germline values: CDR1 LNHNV, CDR2 YYDKDF (reference sequence). The ends were cut back, 0 bases at V and 1 base at J, with 5 bases in the middle. CDR3 DNA sequence: TGTGCCACCAGCAGAGACCTAGGCACAGATACGCAGTATTTT. This encodes CATSRDLGTDTQYF.

A word on this clonotype: This may be a read error: a much more frequent sequence differs by one nucleotide. This chain connects TRBV7-8 to TRBJ1-2; no firm D call. Germline lookup yields CDR1 SGHVS and CDR2 FQNEAQ. The CDR3 totals 15 residues. The CDR3 spells CASSLEGLTPYGYNF. The CDR3 nucleotides are TGTGCCAGCAGCTTAGAGGGCCTAACCCCCTATGGCTACAACTTC.

This chain uses TRBV5-1 with TRBJ1-5; no reliable D call. The length of the CDR3 is 15 residues. The V gene lost 0 bases and the J gene lost 3 bases, with 10 bases spanning the gap. The V gene's germline CDR1 is SGHRS and CDR2 YFSETQ. This chain's CDR3 is CASSLGTSSNQPQHF. In DNA, the CDR3 is TGCGCCAGCAGCTTGGGGACCTCTTCCAATCAGCCCCAGCATTTT.

This clonotype came up a few times. The CDR3 sequence: CASSAADYPSTDTQYF. Written as DNA, the CDR3 is TGTGCCAGCAGTGCCGCAGACTACCCGAGCACAGATACGCAGTATTTT. The rearrangement uses TRBV27 and TRBJ2-3; TRBD2 might be the D (5 bases). Germline lookup yields CDR1 MNHEY and CDR2 SMNVEV (reference sequence). CDR3 size: 16 residues. V shed 5 bases and J shed 0 bases, with 15 bases lying between them.

This clonotype was counted many times. The rearrangement uses TRBV27 and TRBJ2-1, with 11 bases fitting TRBD2. From germline, CDR1 is MNHEY and CDR2 SMNVEV (reference sequence). V was pared by 9 bases and J by 10 bases, with 11 bases of the junction left unmatched. The CDR3 sequence is 14 residues long. The CDR3 sequence: CASRLAGFMGEQFF. CDR3 bases: TGTGCCAGTCGACTAGCGGGATTTATGGGGGAGCAGTTCTTC.

In this sample, this clonotype turned up many times. The rearrangement uses TRBV10-3 and TRBJ2-7, with 11 bases identical to TRBD2. Germline values: CDR1 ENHRY, CDR2 SYGVKD. The CDR3 loop spans 15 amino acids. V shed 4 bases and J 2 bases; nucleotides not matched to a gene: 4. The CDR3 sequence: CAISGGLAAPYEQYF. CDR3 bases: TGTGCCATCAGTGGGGGACTAGCGGCCCCCTACGAGCAGTACTTC.

This clonotype occurred many times. CDR3 residues: CASSSGWTGDWAQYF. CDR3 bases: TGTGCCAGCAGCTCAGGATGGACAGGCGATTGGGCCCAGTACTTC. V and J are TRBV7-6 and TRBJ2-5; 7 bases line up with TRBD1. CDR3 length: 15 residues. Germline values: CDR1 SGHVS, CDR2 FNYEAQ. The ends lost 4 bases at V and 9 bases at J; junction bases unmatched: 14.

The chain links TRBV5-6 to TRBJ2-7, with TRBD1 identical over 11 bases. Germline V gives CDR1 SGHDT, CDR2 YYEEEE. The CDR3 sequence is 17 residues long. The J segment lost 5 bases and the V segment lost 3 bases, leaving 13 bases of the junction unmatched. Here the CDR3 reads CASSSPPGTGGIDEQYF. The CDR3 DNA reads TGTGCCAGCAGCTCCCCGCCCGGGACAGGGGGAATCGACGAGCAGTACTTC. The full variable domain, in which reference TRBV5-6 and TRBJ2-7 provide the parts outside the CDR3, is DAGVTQSPTHLIKTRGQQVTLRCSPKSGHDTVSWYQQALGQGPQFIFQYYEEEERQRGNFPDRFSGHQFPNYSSELNVNALLLGDSALYLCASSSPPGTGGIDEQYFGPGTRLTVT.

This clonotype showed up just a few times. The chain carries TRBV7-2 and TRBJ2-7; TRBD1 matches at 8 bases. V dropped 5 bases and J dropped 5; count of bases not matched to a gene: 11. The CDR3 runs to 15 residues. Germline V lookup: CDR1 SGHTA, CDR2 FQGNSA. Here the CDR3 reads CASSPQGGREDEQYF. The CDR3 DNA is TGTGCCAGCAGCCCACAGGGGGGCCGCGAGGACGAGCAGTACTTC.

This rearrangement joins TRBV20-1 to TRBJ2-5; D gene ambiguous. V was trimmed by 6 bases and J by 5 bases, leaving 16 bases between them. The germline CDR1 and CDR2 sequences are DFQATT and SNEGSKA (reference sequence). This CDR3 region has 13 residues. In DNA, the CDR3 is TGCAGTGCCACCAGTTCACTAACGGAGACCCAGTACTTC. It yields the protein CSATSSLTETQYF.

The table lists this clonotype with many counts. The chain carries TRBV12-3 or TRBV12-4 and TRBJ2-7; perhaps TRBD2 as D (6 bases). CDR3 length: 13 amino acids. V gave up 6 bases and J gave up 3 bases, with 12 bases separating them. The chain's CDR3 is CASRIGGNYEQYF. The CDR3, as DNA: TGTGCCAGCAGGATCGGGGGTAACTACGAGCAGTACTTC.

The sample holds many counts of this clonotype. The chain recombines TRBV20-1 with TRBJ2-5; 12 bases are a match to TRBD2. Trimming cost V 5 bases and J 5 bases; bases outside gene matches: 6. Germline V CDR1 and CDR2: DFQATT, SNEGSKA (reference sequence). CDR3 size: 14 residues. CDR3 coding DNA: TGCAGTGCTGTCCGACTAGCGGGAGTGGAGACCCAGTACTTC. This translates into CSAVRLAGVETQYF.

The chain carries TRBV7-2 and TRBJ2-1; 10 bases are shared with TRBD2. Germline-derived CDR1 and CDR2 are SGHTA and FQGNSA. J was trimmed by 7 bases and V by 0 bases; bases with no gene match: 9. The CDR3 is 17 residues long. Here the CDR3 DNA reads TGTGCCAGCAGCTTAGCCGTGGCTAGCGGGAGCTGGAATGAGCAGTTCTTC. It codes for CASSLAVASGSWNEQFF.

This clonotype was found a few times. The chain has TRBV2 and TRBJ2-2, with a weak D call TRBD2 (6 bases). In germline, CDR1 is SNHLY, CDR2 FYNNEI. This CDR3 has 18 amino acids. The V gene lost 8 bases and the J gene lost 2 bases, with 24 bases spanning the gap. The CDR3 protein is CASSLTMAGLVNTGELFF. DNA for the CDR3: TGTGCCAGCTCCCTGACAATGGCGGGACTGGTTAACACCGGGGAGCTGTTTTTT.

This clonotype has at least ten counts. The CDR3 region is CASRDPRGEGTSRSYEQYF. As DNA, the CDR3 is TGTGCCAGCAGGGACCCGCGAGGAGAAGGTACCTCGCGCTCCTACGAGCAGTACTTC. The chain employs TRBV6-2 or TRBV6-3 and TRBJ2-7; D remains ambiguous. The CDR3 is made up of 19 amino acids. V was clipped by 6 bases and J by 0 bases, with 27 bases between them. CDR1 is MNHEY and CDR2 is SVGEGT in the germline V gene.

This sequence joins TRBV12-3 or TRBV12-4 and TRBJ2-3; 8 bases fit TRBD1. CDR3 length equals 15 residues. Trimming took 5 bases from V and 0 from J; bases not matched to a gene: 4. CDR3 loop: CASSPDRASTDTQYF. The DNA of the CDR3 is TGTGCCAGCAGTCCGGACAGGGCGAGCACAGATACGCAGTATTTT.

This clonotype was counted a few times. This chain links TRBV18 with TRBJ2-4; perhaps TRBD2 as D (6 bases). Germline V gene data show CDR1 as KGHSH and CDR2 as LQKENI. The CDR3 is 16 amino acids. Trimming shortened V by 6 bases and J by 0 bases, and 15 bases separated the two germline ends. The CDR3 DNA is TGTGCCAGCTCGCCTGGGGACTCCGTAGCCAAAAACATTCAGTACTTC. Protein sequence: CASSPGDSVAKNIQYF.

This clonotype was seen a few times. The rearrangement links TRBV30 to TRBJ2-1; 9 bases match TRBD2. J gave up 8 bases and V 1 base, and 6 bases lay outside the gene matches. Germline CDR1 reads GTSNPN; CDR2 reads SVGIG (reference sequence). This CDR3 spans 14 amino acids. The DNA for the CDR3 is TGTGCCTGGAGTGGTAGCGGGAGTTTCTATGAGCAGTTCTTC. This codes for CAWSGSGSFYEQFF.

This clonotype was seen a few times. The rearrangement uses TRBV14 and TRBJ2-1; TRBD1 matches at 8 bases. Trimming removed 2 bases from V and 4 bases from J; junction bases left unmatched: 7. CDR3 size: 16 residues. The germline CDR1 and CDR2 sequences are SGHDN and FVKESK. Here the CDR3 reads CASSQPRQGPYNEQFF. In DNA form, the CDR3 reads TGTGCCAGCAGCCAACCCAGACAGGGGCCTTACAATGAGCAGTTCTTC.